This T cell receptor (beta chain) was sequenced for a study of T cells expressing NK-cell markers. Across the study: Seropositivity for HCMV was found in most of the eight sequenced donors, with one seronegative.

One entry per CDR3 protein, without DNA, is what TCRdb gives after re-calling the 5' RACE reads. The table lists approximately 550,000 distinct CDR3 sequences. CDR1 and CDR2 from the germline V gene are GTSNPN and SVGIG (reference sequence). The CDR3 sequence is 14 residues long. The rearrangement uses TRBV30 and TRBJ2-2; the TRBD2 assignment by TCRdb is unverifiable without DNA. The receptor was isolated from a man between 18 and 29 years old in good health. The sequencing sample was made of blood T cells: a sorted CD56 or NKG2C T cell subset, CD4+ or CD8+ T cells, or bulk PBMC T cells (not recorded which). The CDR3 reads CAWSSGQITGELFF.